This T cell receptor beta chain was recovered during a study of HIV-infected patients and healthy controls. Study-wide results and caveats: Healthy controls shared more CDR3 sequences between individuals than HIV-infected patients did. Compared with controls, mean Gini indices were significantly raised in HIV-infected repertoires, possibly indicating oligoclonality.

The repertoire came from unfractionated whole blood and reflected all unsorted peripheral T cells. This clonotype was seen at least ten times. Its antigen is still unknown. This CDR3 has 15 amino acids. Trimming removed 5 bases from V and 0 bases from J; junction bases left unmatched: 1. Approximately 500 ng RNA was reverse transcribed with alpha and beta constant-region primers. Using multiplexing indices, alpha and beta chain libraries were generated apart by chain-specific third strand synthesis. A 5' RACE adapter with a random hexamer and the SP2 primer site was joined to cDNA. Each molecule carried a 12-nucleotide identifier made of two joined random hexamers added before amplification. TCRdb reprocessed the 5' RACE reads with MiXCR, giving one entry per CDR3 protein. The table shows about 10,000 distinct CDR3 sequences, with about 9.4% occurring only once.

The V and J genes are TRBV12-3 or TRBV12-4 and TRBJ1-6; 7 bases map to TRBD1. Sequences were derived from blood, sampled before antiretroviral therapy. This TCR derives from an adult with HIV infection. CDR3 coding DNA: TGTGCCAGCAGTCGGGACAGCTCCTATAATTCACCCCTCCACTTT. It encodes CASSRDSSYNSPLHF.